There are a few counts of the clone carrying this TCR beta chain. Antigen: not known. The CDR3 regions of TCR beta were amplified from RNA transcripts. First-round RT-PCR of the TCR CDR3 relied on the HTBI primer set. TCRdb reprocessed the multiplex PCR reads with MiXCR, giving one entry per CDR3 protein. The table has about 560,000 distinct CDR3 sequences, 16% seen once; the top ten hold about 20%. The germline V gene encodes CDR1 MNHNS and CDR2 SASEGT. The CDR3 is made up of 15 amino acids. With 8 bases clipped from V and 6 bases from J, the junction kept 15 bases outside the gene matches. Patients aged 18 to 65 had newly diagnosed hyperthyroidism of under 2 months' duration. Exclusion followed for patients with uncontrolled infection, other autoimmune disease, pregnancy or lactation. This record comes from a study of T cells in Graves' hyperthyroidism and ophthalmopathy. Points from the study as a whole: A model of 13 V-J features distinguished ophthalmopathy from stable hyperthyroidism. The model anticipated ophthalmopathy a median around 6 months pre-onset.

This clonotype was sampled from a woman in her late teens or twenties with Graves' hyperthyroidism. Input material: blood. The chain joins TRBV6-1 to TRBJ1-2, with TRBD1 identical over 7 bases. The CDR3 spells CASGTTHQGVNGYTF. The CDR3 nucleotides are TGTGCCAGCGGAACGACCCATCAGGGGGTGAATGGCTACACCTTC.